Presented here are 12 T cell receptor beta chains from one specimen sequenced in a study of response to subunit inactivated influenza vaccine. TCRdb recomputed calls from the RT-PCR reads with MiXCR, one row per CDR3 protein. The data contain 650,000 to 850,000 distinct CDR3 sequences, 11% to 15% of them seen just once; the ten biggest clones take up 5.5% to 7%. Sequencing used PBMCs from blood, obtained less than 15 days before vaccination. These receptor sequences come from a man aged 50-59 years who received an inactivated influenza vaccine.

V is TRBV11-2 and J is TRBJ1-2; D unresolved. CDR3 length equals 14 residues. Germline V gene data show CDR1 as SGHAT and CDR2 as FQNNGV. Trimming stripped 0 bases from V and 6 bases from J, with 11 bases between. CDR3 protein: CASSLDRGPDGYTF. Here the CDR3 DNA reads TGTGCCAGCAGCTTAGATCGAGGGCCGGATGGCTACACCTTC.

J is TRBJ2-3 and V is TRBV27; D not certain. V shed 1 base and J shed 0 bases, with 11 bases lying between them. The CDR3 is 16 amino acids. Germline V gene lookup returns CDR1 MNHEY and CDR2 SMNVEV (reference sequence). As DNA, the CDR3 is TGTGCCAGCAGTTTATTCGTCATTACTAGCACAGATACGCAGTATTTT. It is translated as CASSLFVITSTDTQYF.

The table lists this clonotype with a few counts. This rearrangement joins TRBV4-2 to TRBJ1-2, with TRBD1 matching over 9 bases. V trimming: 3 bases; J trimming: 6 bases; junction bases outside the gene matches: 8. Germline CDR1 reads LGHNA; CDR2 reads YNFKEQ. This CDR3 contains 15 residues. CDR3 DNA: TGTGCCAGCAGCCATTCACAGGGGGCAGGGGATGGCTACACCTTC. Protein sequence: CASSHSQGAGDGYTF.

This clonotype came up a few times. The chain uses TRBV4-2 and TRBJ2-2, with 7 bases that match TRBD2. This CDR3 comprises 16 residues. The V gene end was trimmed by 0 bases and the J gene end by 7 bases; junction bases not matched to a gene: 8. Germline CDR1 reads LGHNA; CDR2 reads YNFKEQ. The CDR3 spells CASSQEWGLKGGELFF. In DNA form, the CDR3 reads TGTGCCAGCAGCCAAGAGTGGGGACTAAAGGGCGGGGAGCTGTTTTTT.

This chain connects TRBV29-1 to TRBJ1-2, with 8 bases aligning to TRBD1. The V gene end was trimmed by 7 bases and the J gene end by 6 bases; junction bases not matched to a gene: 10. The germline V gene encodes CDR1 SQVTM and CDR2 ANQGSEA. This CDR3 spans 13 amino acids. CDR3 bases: TGCAGCGCCATCGGCGGGACAGGCGATGGCTACACCTTC. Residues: CSAIGGTGDGYTF.

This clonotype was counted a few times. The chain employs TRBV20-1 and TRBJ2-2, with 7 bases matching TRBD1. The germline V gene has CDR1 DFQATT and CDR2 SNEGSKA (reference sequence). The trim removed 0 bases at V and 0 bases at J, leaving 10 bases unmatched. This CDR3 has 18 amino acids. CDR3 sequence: CSARDPMTGNANTGELFF. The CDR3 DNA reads TGCAGTGCTAGAGATCCGATGACAGGGAACGCGAACACCGGGGAGCTGTTTTTT.

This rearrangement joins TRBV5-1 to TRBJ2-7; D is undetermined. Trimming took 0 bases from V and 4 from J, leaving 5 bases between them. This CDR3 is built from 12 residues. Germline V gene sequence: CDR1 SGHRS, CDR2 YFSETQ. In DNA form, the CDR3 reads TGCGCCAGCAGCTTGGAAAATTACGAGCAGTACTTC. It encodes CASSLENYEQYF. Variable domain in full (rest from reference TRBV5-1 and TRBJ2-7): KAGVTQTPRYLIKTRGQQVTLSCSPISGHRSVSWYQQTPGQGLQFLFEYFSETQRNKGNFPGRFSGRQFSNSRSEMNVSTLELGDSALYLCASSLENYEQYFGPGTRLTVT.

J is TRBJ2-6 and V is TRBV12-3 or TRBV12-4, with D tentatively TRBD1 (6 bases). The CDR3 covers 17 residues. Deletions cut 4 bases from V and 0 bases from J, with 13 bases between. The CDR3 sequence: CASSSWTVSSGANVLTF. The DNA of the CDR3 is TGTGCCAGCAGTTCCTGGACAGTGAGCTCTGGGGCCAACGTCCTGACTTTC.

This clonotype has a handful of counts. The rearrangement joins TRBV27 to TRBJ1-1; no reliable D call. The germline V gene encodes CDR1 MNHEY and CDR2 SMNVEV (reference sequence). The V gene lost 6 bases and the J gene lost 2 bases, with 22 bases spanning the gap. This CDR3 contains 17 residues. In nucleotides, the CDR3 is TGTGCCAGCAGCCGTCTTCGCGATGTGAGAACAAACACTGAAGCTTTCTTT. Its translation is CASSRLRDVRTNTEAFF.

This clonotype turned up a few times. CDR3 nucleotides: TGTGCCAGCACCGAACAAAGCGGGGGGCCCTATGGCTACACCTTC. As protein: CASTEQSGGPYGYTF. The V call is TRBV3-1, the J call TRBJ1-2; a possible D gene is TRBD1 (6 bases). The ends were cut back, 7 bases at V and 4 bases at J, with 19 bases in the middle. Germline V gives CDR1 LGHDT, CDR2 YNNKEL (reference sequence). The CDR3 sequence is 15 residues long.

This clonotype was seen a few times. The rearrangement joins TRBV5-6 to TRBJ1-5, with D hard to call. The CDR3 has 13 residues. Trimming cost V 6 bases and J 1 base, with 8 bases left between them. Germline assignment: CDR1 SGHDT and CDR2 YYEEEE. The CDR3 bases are TGTGCCAGCACCCTGGGGAGCAATCAGCCCCAGCATTTT. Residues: CASTLGSNQPQHF.

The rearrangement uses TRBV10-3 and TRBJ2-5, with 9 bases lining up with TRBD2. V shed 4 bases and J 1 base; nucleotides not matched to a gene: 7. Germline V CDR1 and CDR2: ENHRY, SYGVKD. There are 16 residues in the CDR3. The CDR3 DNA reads TGTGCCATCAGTGTGGATAGCGGGGGCACCCAAGAGACCCAGTACTTC. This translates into CAISVDSGGTQETQYF.